This T cell receptor (beta chain) was captured in a study of blood T cell repertoires in COVID-19. Across the study: PBMCs, B-cell-depleted T cells, or T cells provided the cDNA or gDNA that made up the material.

Original methodology: For nucleated cells, counts were estimated from reference gene primer amplification. The repertoire was sequenced with immunoSEQ multiplex PCR; TCRdb's copy has only in-frame clones and lacks some. The V and J calls and clone size come from that table; D and trimming were worked out from the DNA. The sample holds some 260,000 clones, roughly 85% seen once. The CDR3 consists of 16 residues. CDR1 is MDHEN and CDR2 is SYDVKM in the germline V gene. Unmatched junction bases numbered 8, after V lost 6 bases and J lost 2 bases. The chain couples TRBV28 to TRBJ2-2; TRBD2 agrees at 8 bases. The TCR comes from a woman aged 18-29 years with acute or convalescent COVID-19. The sequenced material came from peripheral blood. CDR3 bases: TGTGCCAGCAGACTACGAGCGGGAGTAAACACCGGGGAGCTGTTTTTT. It is translated as CASRLRAGVNTGELFF.